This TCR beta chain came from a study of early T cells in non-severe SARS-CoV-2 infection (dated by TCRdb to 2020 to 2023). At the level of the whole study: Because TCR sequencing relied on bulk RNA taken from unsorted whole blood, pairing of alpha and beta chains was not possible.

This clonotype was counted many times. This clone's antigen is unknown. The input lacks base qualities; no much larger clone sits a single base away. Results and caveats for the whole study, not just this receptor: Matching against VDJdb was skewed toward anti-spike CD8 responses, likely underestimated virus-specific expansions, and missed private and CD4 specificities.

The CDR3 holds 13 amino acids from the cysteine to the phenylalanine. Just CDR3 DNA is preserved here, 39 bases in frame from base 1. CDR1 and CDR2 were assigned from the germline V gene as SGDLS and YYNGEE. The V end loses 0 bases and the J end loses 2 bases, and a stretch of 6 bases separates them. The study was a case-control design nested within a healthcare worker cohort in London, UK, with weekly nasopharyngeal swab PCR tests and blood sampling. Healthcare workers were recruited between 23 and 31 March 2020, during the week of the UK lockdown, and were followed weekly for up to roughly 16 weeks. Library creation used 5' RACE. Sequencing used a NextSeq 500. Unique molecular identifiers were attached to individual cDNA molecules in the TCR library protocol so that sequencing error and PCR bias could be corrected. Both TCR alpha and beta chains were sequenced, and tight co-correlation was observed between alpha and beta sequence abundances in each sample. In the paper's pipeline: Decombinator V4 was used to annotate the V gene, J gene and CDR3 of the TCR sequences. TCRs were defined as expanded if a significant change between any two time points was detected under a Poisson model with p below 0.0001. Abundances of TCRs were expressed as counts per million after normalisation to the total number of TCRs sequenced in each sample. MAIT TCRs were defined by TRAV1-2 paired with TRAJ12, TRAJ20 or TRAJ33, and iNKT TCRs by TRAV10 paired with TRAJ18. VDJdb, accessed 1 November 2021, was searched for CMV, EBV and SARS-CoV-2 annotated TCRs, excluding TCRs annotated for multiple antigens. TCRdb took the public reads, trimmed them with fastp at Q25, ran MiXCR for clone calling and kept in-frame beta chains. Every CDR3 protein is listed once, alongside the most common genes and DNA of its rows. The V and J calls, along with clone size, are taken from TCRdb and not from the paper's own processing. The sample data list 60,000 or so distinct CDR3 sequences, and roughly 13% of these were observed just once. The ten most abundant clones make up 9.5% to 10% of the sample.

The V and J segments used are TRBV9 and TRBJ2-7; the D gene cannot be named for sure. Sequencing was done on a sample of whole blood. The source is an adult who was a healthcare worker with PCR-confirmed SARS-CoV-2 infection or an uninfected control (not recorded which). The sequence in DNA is TGTGCCAGCAGCGTAGGGCCCGCCTACGAGCAGTACTTC. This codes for CASSVGPAYEQYF. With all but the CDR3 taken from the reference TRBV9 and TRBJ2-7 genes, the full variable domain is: DSGVTQTPKHLITATGQRVTLRCSPRSGDLSVYWYQQSLDQGLQFLIQYYNGEERAKGNILERFSAQQFPDLHSELNLSSLELGDSALYFCASSVGPAYEQYFGPGTRLTVT.